These 28 T cell receptor beta chains share one sample of origin, sequenced in a study of liver allograft versus peripheral blood T cells. Study context: Recipients' peripheral blood served as the comparator for T cell receptor repertoires in transplanted livers.

MiXCR, run by TCRdb on the reads, gives a single entry per CDR3 protein. The sample contains about 8,600 distinct CDR3 sequences, approximately 16% of which appear only once. The receptors derive from a human patient who had a liver transplant. Some T cells may have originated in the graft donor.

The chain has TRBV18 and TRBJ1-1; unclear D gene. In germline, CDR1 is KGHSH, CDR2 LQKENI. Deletions cut 0 bases from V and 3 bases from J, with 11 bases between. The CDR3 runs 15 residues. CDR3 region: CASSPPAGVDTEAFF. In DNA form, the CDR3 reads TGTGCCAGCTCACCACCGGCGGGTGTGGACACTGAAGCTTTCTTT.

By sample fraction, this clonotype is medium-sized. The J gene is TRBJ1-1, the V gene TRBV9; weak D call: TRBD1 (6 bases). Germline assignment: CDR1 SGDLS and CDR2 YYNGEE. The ends were cut back, 4 bases at V and 1 base at J, with 8 bases in the middle. This CDR3 region has 13 residues. CDR3 sequence (DNA): TGTGCCAGCAGCTCCAGGGGGAACACTGAAGCTTTCTTT. Its protein is CASSSRGNTEAFF. The full variable domain, in which reference TRBV9 and TRBJ1-1 provide the parts outside the CDR3, is DSGVTQTPKHLITATGQRVTLRCSPRSGDLSVYWYQQSLDQGLQFLIQYYNGEERAKGNILERFSAQQFPDLHSELNLSSLELGDSALYFCASSSRGNTEAFFGQGTRLTVV.

By share, this clonotype counts as medium-sized. This chain connects TRBV19 to TRBJ1-2; D may be TRBD1 (5 bases). This CDR3 has 14 residues. From germline, CDR1 is LNHDA and CDR2 SQIVND (reference sequence). The V and J ends lost 3 bases and 3 bases respectively, with 11 bases between them. CDR3 DNA: TGTGCCAGTAGTATCCAGGGTGGGTACTATGGCTACACCTTC. Translated, it gives CASSIQGGYYGYTF.

This clonotype occurred once. The CDR3 DNA sequence: TGTGCCAGCAGCGTAGCGGGGGCCAGGGATTCACCCCTCCACTTT. Its translation: CASSVAGARDSPLHF. The chain is built from TRBV9 and TRBJ1-6; tentatively, D is TRBD1 (6 bases). The V gene's germline CDR1 is SGDLS and CDR2 YYNGEE. There are 15 residues in the CDR3. V lost 0 bases to trimming and J lost 8 bases, with 12 bases between them.

The chain recombines TRBV6-5 with TRBJ1-2; tentatively, D is TRBD1 (5 bases). Looked up from germline, CDR1 is MNHEY and CDR2 is SVGAGI. The V gene lost 4 bases and the J gene lost 7 bases, with 16 bases spanning the gap. This CDR3 is built from 14 residues. CDR3 coding DNA: TGTGCCAGCAGTTCGAGTTGGGGGGTCCGTGGCTACACCTTC. Its translation is CASSSSWGVRGYTF.

This clonotype came up a few times. The chain links TRBV28 to TRBJ1-1; no reliable D call. Germline V gene data show CDR1 as MDHEN and CDR2 as SYDVKM. Trimming pared 6 bases from V and 0 bases from J, leaving 5 bases between. CDR3 length equals 12 residues. The CDR3 region has the DNA TGTGCCAGCAGCCTAGTGAACACTGAAGCTTTCTTT. Its protein product is CASSLVNTEAFF.

This clonotype qualifies as medium-sized. This chain joins TRBV6-1 and TRBJ1-4; TRBD1 agrees at 10 bases. The trim removed 6 bases at V and 6 bases at J, leaving 4 bases unmatched. The CDR3 length is 14 residues. Germline V gene sequence: CDR1 MNHNS, CDR2 SASEGT. The CDR3 here is CASRPGQGYEKLFF. The CDR3 DNA reads TGTGCCAGCAGGCCGGGACAGGGGTATGAAAAACTGTTTTTT.

This clonotype is medium-sized. The rearrangement links TRBV7-9 to TRBJ1-6, with 7 nucleotides matching TRBD1. The CDR3 loop spans 15 amino acids. The trim removed 5 bases at V and 6 bases at J, leaving 7 bases unmatched. Germline V gene sequence: CDR1 SEHNR, CDR2 FQNEAQ (reference sequence). The CDR3 DNA is TGTGCCAGCAGCCATTCCGGGACAGTTAATTCACCCCTCCACTTT. Its translation: CASSHSGTVNSPLHF.

This clonotype was observed a handful of times. The chain combines TRBV7-3 with TRBJ1-1; 8 bases fit TRBD1. The V and J ends lost 5 bases and 2 bases, in that order; junction bases with no gene match: 7. CDR1 is SGHTA and CDR2 is FQGTGA in the germline V gene. The CDR3 runs to 15 residues. The chain's CDR3 is CASSREDRANTEAFF. CDR3 coding DNA: TGTGCCAGCAGCCGCGAGGACAGGGCCAACACTGAAGCTTTCTTT.

This clonotype was found a few times. V is TRBV2 and J is TRBJ1-5; TRBD1 matches 8 bases. Trimming removed 6 bases from V and 2 bases from J; junction bases left unmatched: 9. This CDR3 comprises 16 residues. The V gene's germline CDR1 is SNHLY and CDR2 FYNNEI. In DNA form, the CDR3 reads TGTGCCAGCAGGGGTTGGCAGGGGGCCCGCAATCAGCCCCAGCATTTT. Encoded protein: CASRGWQGARNQPQHF. Supplemented by reference TRBV2 and TRBJ1-5, the full variable domain reads EPEVTQTPSHQVTQMGQEVILRCVPISNHLYFYWYRQILGQKVEFLVSFYNNEISEKSEIFDDQFSVERPDGSNFTLKIRSTKLEDSAMYFCASRGWQGARNQPQHFGDGTRLSIL.

This clonotype was seen many times. The chain carries TRBV6-6 and TRBJ1-1; D unclear. CDR3 length: 12 residues. Germline values: CDR1 MNHNY, CDR2 SVGAGI (reference sequence). V lost 6 bases and J lost 7, with 12 bases in between. Here the CDR3 reads CASSLGGSEAFF. The CDR3 bases are TGTGCCAGCAGCCTGGGAGGGAGTGAAGCTTTCTTT.

This clonotype was counted many times. This sequence joins TRBV5-4 and TRBJ1-2; D uncertain. Germline V gene lookup returns CDR1 SGHNT and CDR2 YYREEE (reference sequence). The CDR3 consists of 12 residues. V was cut by 10 bases and J by 6 bases, with 16 bases left in between. The DNA for the CDR3 is TGTGCCTGCGCCAGGTATGGAAATGGCTACACCTTC. This sequence encodes CACARYGNGYTF.

Regarding this clonotype: It is likely a read error: a sequence one base away is far more abundant. CDR3: CAGSHGTGRASNQPQHF. As DNA, the CDR3 is TGTGCCGGCAGCCACGGGACAGGGAGGGCTAGCAATCAGCCCCAGCATTTT. The chain recombines TRBV6-2 or TRBV6-3 with TRBJ1-5, with 9 nucleotides matching TRBD1. The CDR3 consists of 17 residues. Germline V gives CDR1 MNHEY, CDR2 SVGEGT.

The V call is TRBV7-2, the J call TRBJ1-1; the match to TRBD1 covers 8 bases. The junction had 6 bases not matched to a gene; V was cut back by 4 bases and J by 5 bases. There are 14 residues in the CDR3. Germline CDR1 reads SGHTA; CDR2 reads FQGNSA. Here the CDR3 reads CASSWQGARTEAFF. The CDR3 DNA reads TGTGCCAGCAGCTGGCAGGGGGCACGTACTGAAGCTTTCTTT.

For the CDR3, the DNA is TGTGCCAGCAGCTTAACCGGGACCTATGGCTACACCTTC. Translated, it gives CASSLTGTYGYTF. The chain uses TRBV7-9 and TRBJ1-2, with D possibly matching TRBD1 (5 bases). CDR1 and CDR2 (germline): SEHNR, FQNEAQ (reference sequence). This CDR3 has 13 residues. Trimming pared 2 bases from V and 4 bases from J, leaving 8 bases between.

In this sample, this clonotype is medium-sized. This sequence joins TRBV5-4 and TRBJ1-4, with TRBD1 matching over 8 bases. The CDR3 is made up of 17 amino acids. CDR1 SGHNT and CDR2 YYREEE come from the germline V gene (reference sequence). Losses at the gene ends were 0 bases for V and 5 bases for J; bases not matched to a gene: 9. The CDR3 region is CASSLGAPRTGNEKLFF. CDR3 sequence (DNA): TGTGCCAGCAGCTTGGGGGCCCCTCGGACAGGGAATGAAAAACTGTTTTTT.

This clonotype was counted a few times. This rearrangement joins TRBV11-2 to TRBJ2-2; D is unresolved. V lost 0 bases and J lost 5, with 4 bases in between. CDR3 size: 13 residues. Germline V CDR1 and CDR2: SGHAT, FQNNGV. As DNA, the CDR3 is TGTGCCAGCAGCTTAGACGGGACCGGGGAGCTGTTTTTT. Amino acid sequence: CASSLDGTGELFF.

The V call is TRBV7-9, the J call TRBJ2-7, with D possibly being TRBD1 (6 bases). Germline V lookup: CDR1 SEHNR, CDR2 FQNEAQ (reference sequence). This CDR3 has 14 residues. Trimming pared 5 bases from V and 2 bases from J, leaving 13 bases between. The CDR3 spells CASSMGTFTYEQYF. CDR3 sequence (DNA): TGTGCCAGCAGCATGGGGACATTTACCTACGAGCAGTACTTC.

The V and J genes are TRBV6-2 or TRBV6-3 and TRBJ2-3, with no clear D. Trimming removed 7 bases from V and 3 bases from J, with 14 bases in between. In germline, CDR1 is MNHEY, CDR2 SVGEGT. There are 14 residues in the CDR3. Written as DNA, the CDR3 is TGTGCCAGCAAAATCGGCGGAAGTACAGATACGCAGTATTTT. It codes for CASKIGGSTDTQYF.

This clonotype was seen a few times. This sequence joins TRBV15 and TRBJ2-5, with TRBD1 identical over 7 bases. This CDR3 comprises 15 residues. Germline values: CDR1 LNHNV, CDR2 YYDKDF (reference sequence). The J segment lost 5 bases and the V segment lost 4 bases, leaving 10 bases of the junction unmatched. CDR3 bases: TGTGCCACCAGCAATTTCGAGGGGGCAGGGGAGACCCAGTACTTC. The encoded protein is CATSNFEGAGETQYF.

This clonotype is medium-sized (0.01 to 0.1%). The chain uses TRBV18 and TRBJ1-1, with TRBD1 identical over 7 bases. Germline CDR1 KGHSH, CDR2 LQKENI. The CDR3 runs to 14 residues. The V segment lost 1 base and the J segment 3 bases; nucleotides outside the gene matches: 2. CDR3 protein: CASSPQGADTEAFF. The CDR3 DNA sequence: TGTGCCAGCTCACCACAGGGGGCCGACACTGAAGCTTTCTTT.

Only a few counts were recorded for this clonotype. V usage is TRBV30 and J usage is TRBJ1-4; TRBD1 is a possible D gene (5 bases). V lost 4 bases and J lost 8, with 11 bases in between. Germline-derived CDR1 and CDR2 are GTSNPN and SVGIG (reference sequence). The CDR3 length is 12 residues. This chain's CDR3 is CAWMGTIEKLFF. The DNA for the CDR3 is TGTGCCTGGATGGGGACGATCGAAAAACTGTTTTTT.

This clonotype is termed medium-sized. The chain recombines TRBV6-6 with TRBJ1-4; 7 positions agree with TRBD1. V dropped 5 bases and J dropped 0; count of bases not matched to a gene: 9. The V gene's germline CDR1 is MNHNY and CDR2 SVGAGI (reference sequence). The CDR3 loop spans 17 amino acids. CDR3 loop: CASSHRQGSATNEKLFF. In DNA form, the CDR3 reads TGTGCCAGCAGTCACAGACAGGGTTCTGCAACTAATGAAAAACTGTTTTTT.

This clonotype came up many times. The V and J genes are TRBV18 and TRBJ2-7; TRBD1 matches at 7 bases. The length of the CDR3 is 15 residues. Germline lookup yields CDR1 KGHSH and CDR2 LQKENI. J gave up 2 bases and V 3 bases, and 7 bases lay outside the gene matches. DNA for the CDR3: TGTGCCAGCTCACCGGGGACAGCTAACACCTACGAGCAGTACTTC. Its protein product is CASSPGTANTYEQYF.

This chain joins TRBV7-9 and TRBJ2-3; no firm D call. Looked up from germline, CDR1 is SEHNR and CDR2 is FQNEAQ (reference sequence). There are 13 residues in the CDR3. V was cut by 4 bases and J by 0 bases, with 5 bases left in between. The CDR3 sequence is CASSSLSTDTQYF. CDR3 bases: TGTGCCAGCAGCTCTCTTAGCACAGATACGCAGTATTTT.

This clonotype counts as medium-sized (0.01 to 0.1%). This rearrangement joins TRBV24-1 to TRBJ1-2, with D possibly matching TRBD1 (5 bases). CDR3 length: 14 amino acids. Germline V gene sequence: CDR1 KGHDR, CDR2 SFDVKD. V was pared by 1 base and J by 10 bases, with 15 bases between. The CDR3 reads CATSDLRDAWNYTF. The CDR3 nucleotides are TGTGCCACCAGTGATTTACGGGACGCCTGGAACTACACCTTC.

This chain's CDR3 is CASTQGGSYGYTF. The CDR3, as DNA: TGTGCCAGCACCCAAGGGGGCAGCTATGGCTACACCTTC. The gene calls are TRBV25-1 and TRBJ1-2, with TRBD1 matching 7 bases. CDR3 length: 13 residues. Per the germline V gene, CDR1 is MGHDK and CDR2 is SYGVNS. V shed 7 bases, J shed 4 bases, and the junction held 6 bases outside the gene matches.

This clonotype rates as medium-sized. This rearrangement joins TRBV18 to TRBJ1-1; TRBD1 aligns across 7 bases. J gave up 0 bases and V 8 bases, and 6 bases lay outside the gene matches. There are 14 residues in the CDR3. CDR1 and CDR2 (germline): KGHSH, LQKENI. The CDR3 DNA sequence: TGTGCCAGCGGATTCGGACAGGTGAACACTGAAGCTTTCTTT. Amino acid sequence: CASGFGQVNTEAFF.